Listed below are T cell receptor beta chains from one sample, sequenced in a study of chemoradiotherapy in HPV16-positive cancers. Using immunoSEQ multiplex PCR, the repertoire was profiled, and TCRdb retains in-frame clones only, with some absent. The data hold over 9,000 clones, with about 68% observed a single time. The sample was tumor tissue, taken from a patient who underwent chemoradiotherapy. The receptors originated from a human donor with HPV-associated anogenital cancer. The CDR3 runs from the conserved cysteine through the conserved F or W. D genes are given only for firm matches. Not all rows give a size; the values are once, few, many and, for expanded clones, a class.

>-|TRBV5-1|-|TRBJ2-5
CASSLDSVQETQYF
TGCGCCAGCAGCTTGGACTCAGTCCAAGAGACCCAGTACTTC
>-|TRBV27|TRBD1|TRBJ1-4
CASSRQGWNEKLFF
TGTGCCAGCAGTCGACAGGGTTGGAATGAAAAACTGTTTTTT
>-|TRBV11-2|-|TRBJ1-1
CASSLTEGGEAFF
TGTGCCAGCAGCTTAACGGAGGGAGGCGAAGCTTTCTTT
>-|TRBV29-1|-|TRBJ1-1
CSVNEGGADTEAFF
TGCAGCGTGAATGAGGGGGGGGCTGACACTGAAGCTTTCTTT
>-|TRBV6-5|-|TRBJ2-2
CASSYPPAPSTGELFF
TGTGCCAGCAGTTACCCCCCCGCGCCTTCCACCGGGGAGCTGTTTTTT
>-|TRBV11-3|TRBD1|TRBJ1-5
CASSYLDRVCNQPQHF
TGTGCCAGCAGCTACCTCGACAGGGTCTGCAATCAGCCCCAGCATTTT
>-|TRBV18|-|TRBJ2-2
CASSPETAGGNTGELFF
TGTGCCAGCTCACCTGAAACTGCCGGGGGGAACACCGGGGAGCTGTTTTTT
>-|TRBV30|-|TRBJ1-5
CAWSVPLGRNQPQHF
TGTGCCTGGAGTGTACCTCTTGGACGCAATCAGCCCCAGCATTTT
>-|TRBV28|-|TRBJ1-2
CASLRGAGANYGYTF
TGTGCCAGCCTGCGAGGAGCAGGGGCTAACTATGGCTACACCTTC
>-|TRBV7-6|TRBD1|TRBJ1-3
CASSLGTGGNTIYF
TGTGCCAGCAGCTTAGGGACAGGGGGCAACACCATATATTTT
>-|TRBV9|-|TRBJ1-5
CASSVDRNQPQHF
TGTGCCAGCAGCGTCGACAGGAATCAGCCCCAGCATTTT
>-|TRBV19|-|TRBJ2-1
CASTNIGSRPVEQFF
TGTGCCAGTACCAATATTGGGTCGCGGCCAGTTGAGCAGTTCTTC
>-|TRBV11-3|TRBD1|TRBJ2-2
CASSFQGAGELFF
TGTGCCAGCAGCTTCCAGGGGGCCGGGGAGCTGTTTTTT
>few|TRBV7-8|TRBD1|TRBJ1-5
CASSSTGTLGQPQHF
TGTGCCAGCAGCTCGACAGGGACCTTGGGGCAGCCCCAGCATTTT
>-|TRBV28|-|TRBJ2-2
CASSPLTNGELFF
TGTGCCAGCAGTCCACTCACCAACGGGGAGCTGTTTTTT
>-|TRBV10-3|-|TRBJ1-5
CAISESLGDQPQHF
TGTGCCATCAGTGAGTCTTTGGGGGATCAGCCCCAGCATTTT
>-|TRBV7-9|-|TRBJ1-4
CASSLNRDTIATNEKLFF
TGTGCCAGCAGTCTCAACCGGGACACAATCGCAACTAATGAAAAACTGTTTTTT
>-|TRBV5-4|TRBD2|TRBJ2-2
CASSFGTSVVGELFF
TGTGCCAGCAGCTTTGGGACTAGCGTTGTCGGGGAGCTGTTTTTT
>-|TRBV7-8|TRBD1|TRBJ1-1
CASSAQQGGHTEAFF
TGTGCCAGCAGCGCCCAACAGGGGGGTCACACTGAAGCTTTCTTT
>-|TRBV7-9|-|TRBJ2-7
CASSLDGQTYEQYF
TGTGCCAGCAGCTTAGATGGTCAGACCTACGAGCAGTACTTC
>-|TRBV7-9|-|TRBJ1-5
CASSKFYQPQHF
TGTGCCAGCAGCAAATTCTACCAGCCCCAGCATTTT
>-|TRBV2|-|TRBJ2-3
CASSTGMGLTSTDTQYF
TGTGCCAGCAGTACAGGGATGGGCCTCACTAGCACAGATACGCAGTATTTT
>-|TRBV18|TRBD2|TRBJ2-7
CATAGGPYEQYF
TGTGCCACAGCGGGAGGGCCTTACGAGCAGTACTTC
>-|TRBV7-2|-|TRBJ2-1
CASSPLLAIEQFF
TGTGCCAGCAGCCCGCTGCTAGCGATAGAGCAGTTCTTC
>-|TRBV4-1|-|TRBJ2-3
CASSHRPFRTATDTQYF
TGCGCCAGCAGCCACCGCCCCTTCCGGACAGCCACAGATACGCAGTATTTT
>-|TRBV9|TRBD2|TRBJ2-1
CASSPGTSPWEQFF
TGTGCCAGCAGCCCCGGGACTAGCCCCTGGGAGCAGTTCTTC
>-|TRBV7-2|TRBD2|TRBJ2-3
CASSLVLAATDTQYF
TGTGCCAGCAGCTTAGTTCTAGCGGCCACAGATACGCAGTATTTT
>-|TRBV4-3|-|TRBJ2-5
CASSKVRPQETQYF
TGCGCCAGCAGTAAGGTGCGGCCTCAAGAGACCCAGTACTTC
>-|TRBV7-3|TRBD2|TRBJ2-7
CASSNAGGDYEQYF
TGTGCCAGCAGCAACGCCGGGGGGGACTACGAGCAGTACTTC
>-|TRBV7-2|TRBD2|TRBJ2-3
CASSRLAGRRDTQYF
TGTGCCAGCAGCCGGCTAGCGGGGCGAAGGGATACGCAGTATTTT
>-|TRBV7-9|-|TRBJ2-7
CASSFGSYEQYF
TGTGCCAGCAGCTTTGGGTCCTACGAGCAGTACTTC
>-|TRBV7-6|TRBD2|TRBJ2-3
CASSRSGTSADTQYF
TGTGCCAGCAGCCGTAGCGGGACTAGTGCAGATACGCAGTATTTT
>-|TRBV10-3|-|TRBJ2-1
CAISASGVAYNEQFF
TGTGCCATCAGTGCCTCGGGAGTGGCCTACAATGAGCAGTTCTTC
>-|TRBV30|-|TRBJ2-7
CAWSALNPGTAFYEQYF
TGTGCCTGGAGTGCATTGAACCCCGGGACGGCCTTCTACGAGCAGTACTTC
>-|TRBV7-3|TRBD2|TRBJ2-1
CASSWGGGSHNEQFF
TGTGCCAGCAGCTGGGGCGGGGGAAGCCACAATGAGCAGTTCTTC
>once|TRBV11-3|-|TRBJ2-1
CASSPGESSYNEQFF
TGTGCCAGCAGCCCGGGGGAGAGCTCCTACAATGAGCAGTTCTTC
>once|TRBV29-1|-|TRBJ1-1
CSAARYVNTEAFF
TGCAGCGCAGCCCGTTATGTGAACACTGAAGCTTTCTTT
>-|TRBV27|TRBD2|TRBJ2-1
CASSSGTSGSHNEQFF
TGTGCCAGCAGTTCCGGGACTAGCGGGAGCCACAATGAGCAGTTCTTC
>-|TRBV11-3|-|TRBJ2-2
CASSFPPGTPNTGELFF
TGTGCCAGCAGCTTTCCTCCCGGGACACCGAACACCGGGGAGCTGTTTTTT
>-|TRBV28|TRBD1|TRBJ2-1
CASSFDRGRNNEQFF
TGTGCCAGCAGTTTTGACAGGGGGAGAAACAATGAGCAGTTCTTC
>-|TRBV5-4|-|TRBJ2-5
CASSLDLGQRETQYF
TGTGCCAGCAGCTTGGATCTGGGACAACGAGAGACCCAGTACTTC
>-|TRBV2|TRBD2|TRBJ2-1
CASSDLSGRYNEQFF
TGTGCCAGCAGTGACCTTAGCGGGCGGTACAATGAGCAGTTCTTC
>-|TRBV19|-|TRBJ2-1
CASSPPGRRGGNEQFF
TGTGCCAGTAGTCCCCCCGGACGACGCGGAGGTAATGAGCAGTTCTTC
>few|TRBV11-3|-|TRBJ1-1
CASSSRVRVDTEAFF
TGTGCCAGCAGCTCGAGGGTCAGGGTGGACACTGAAGCTTTCTTT
>-|TRBV6-6|TRBD2|TRBJ2-2
CASSYPSGSGTGELFF
TGTGCCAGCAGTTATCCTAGCGGGAGTGGCACCGGGGAGCTGTTTTTT
>-|TRBV7-9|-|TRBJ1-1
CASSLYGRGDTEAFF
TGTGCCAGCAGCTTATACGGGAGAGGGGACACTGAAGCTTTCTTT
>-|TRBV6-5|TRBD1|TRBJ1-2
CASNTGGGYGYTF
TGTGCCAGCAACACAGGGGGCGGCTATGGCTACACCTTC